This passage covers 27 T cell receptor beta chains from one sample sequenced in a study of vaccination and CD4 T cells after COVID-19. Treatment noted: roughly nine-day PBMC culture with coronavirus spike peptide pools or control peptides (ViraFEST assay). Antigens of these TCRs are unknown. The Oncomine TCR Beta short-read assay sequenced DNA from cultured CD4+ T cells. One entry per CDR3 protein results from TCRdb running MiXCR on the PCR reads. The sample has 10,000 to 15,000 distinct CDR3 sequences; 64% are singletons. Sequences were obtained from CD4+ T cells from blood, cultured in vitro. The source is a human donor who had recovered from COVID-19.

The chain is built from TRBV2 and TRBJ1-1, with TRBD1 matching over 9 bases. The V and J ends lost 7 bases and 5 bases, in that order; junction bases with no gene match: 5. This CDR3 comprises 13 residues. Per germline, CDR1 SNHLY and CDR2 FYNNEI. The CDR3 DNA sequence: TGTGCCAGCACAACGACAGGGGGGACTGAAGCTTTCTTT. It specifies CASTTTGGTEAFF.

This rearrangement joins TRBV18 to TRBJ1-2; 7 nucleotides align to TRBD1. This CDR3 has 14 amino acids. The junction had 6 bases not matched to a gene; V was cut back by 3 bases and J by 5 bases. Germline V gives CDR1 KGHSH, CDR2 LQKENI. The CDR3 DNA follows: TGTGCCAGCTCACCGGGAGGGGGCGAGTATGGCTACACCTTC. It is translated as CASSPGGGEYGYTF.

This chain links TRBV25-1 with TRBJ1-2, with D tentatively TRBD1 (5 bases). V lost 5 bases to trimming and J lost 8 bases, with 15 bases between them. CDR1 and CDR2 from the germline V gene are MGHDK and SYGVNS. The CDR3 runs to 13 residues. The CDR3 is CASSPAGGLGYTF. CDR3 bases: TGTGCCAGCAGTCCCGCGGGGGGATTAGGCTACACCTTC.

This clonotype was picked up one time. The junction departs from the called germline gene at one end, perhaps through a read error. The chain couples TRBV7-2 to TRBJ1-1, with D unresolved. The CDR3 covers 16 residues. The germline gives CDR1 SGHTA, CDR2 FQGNSA. This chain's CDR3 is CASSQGGGGWDTEAFF. CDR3 nucleotides: TGCGCCAGCAGCCAAGGAGGTGGAGGGTGGGACACTGAAGCTTTCTTT. The full variable domain, in which reference TRBV7-2 and TRBJ1-1 provide the parts outside the CDR3, is GAGVSQSPSNKVTEKGKDVELRCDPISGHTALYWYRQSLGQGLEFLIYFQGNSAPDKSGLPSDRFSAERTGGSVSTLTIQRTQQEDSAVYLCASSQGGGGWDTEAFFGQGTRLTVV.

This clonotype appeared a single time. This chain connects TRBV7-6 to TRBJ2-5, with D tentatively TRBD2 (7 bases). Trimming took 1 base from V and 4 from J, leaving 13 bases between them. This CDR3 contains 15 residues. Germline CDR1 is SGHVS and CDR2 is FNYEAQ. CDR3 in DNA: TGTGCCAGCAGCTTAGTACAGGGAGGGGTAGAGACCCAGTACTTC. Residues: CASSLVQGGVETQYF.

This clonotype was counted a single time. The chain employs TRBV21-1 and TRBJ1-3. TRBV21-1 is a known pseudogene. The CDR3 spans 16 residues. The CDR3 loop is CASSKAASRSGNTIYF. CDR3 bases: TGTGCCAGCAGCAAAGCTGCCAGCCGCTCTGGAAACACCATATATTTT.

The chain has TRBV4-2 and TRBJ1-1; D gene ambiguous. V lost 4 bases and J 3 bases, leaving 15 bases between the germline ends. The CDR3 is 15 amino acids. Germline lookup yields CDR1 LGHNA and CDR2 YNFKEQ. CDR3 nucleotides: TGTGCCAGCAGCCTAAAGACACATGGAGACACTGAAGCTTTCTTT. This codes for CASSLKTHGDTEAFF.

This chain links TRBV20-1 with TRBJ1-1; the D is unclear. Trimming shortened V by 3 bases and J by 4 bases, and 18 bases separated the two germline ends. CDR3 length: 15 residues. The germline V gene has CDR1 DFQATT and CDR2 SNEGSKA (reference sequence). CDR3 protein: CSARRGYDSRTEAFF. The CDR3 DNA follows: TGCAGTGCTAGGCGTGGGTACGACTCACGCACTGAAGCTTTCTTT.

The rearrangement joins TRBV6-2 or TRBV6-3 to TRBJ2-1; D not certain. Germline V CDR1 and CDR2: MNHEY, SVGEGT. The CDR3 is 15 residues long. Trimming pared 5 bases from V and 0 bases from J, leaving 11 bases between. The CDR3 loop is CASSTLRSSYNEQFF. CDR3 nucleotides: TGTGCCAGCAGTACCCTCAGGAGCTCCTACAATGAGCAGTTCTTC.

The V and J genes are TRBV20-1 and TRBJ2-3; 7 bases are shared with TRBD1. V shed 3 bases and J 2 bases; nucleotides not matched to a gene: 8. The germline gives CDR1 DFQATT, CDR2 SNEGSKA (reference sequence). The CDR3 extends over 15 amino acids. The CDR3 loop reads CSASNRDSYTDTQYF. The CDR3 DNA reads as TGCAGTGCTAGCAATAGGGACAGCTACACAGATACGCAGTATTTT.

The CDR3 loop reads CASSLRENLNYGYTF. The CDR3 DNA reads TGTGCCAGCAGCTTACGGGAGAATCTTAACTATGGCTACACCTTC. This chain uses TRBV7-8 with TRBJ1-2; D gene unclear. The ends were cut back, 2 bases at V and 1 base at J, with 11 bases in the middle. Germline values: CDR1 SGHVS, CDR2 FQNEAQ. CDR3 length: 15 amino acids.

This sequence joins TRBV7-9 and TRBJ1-1; maybe TRBD1 (5 bases). There are 16 residues in the CDR3. The V end lost 3 bases, the J end lost 8 bases, and 22 bases lay between the germline ends. CDR1 and CDR2 (germline): SEHNR, FQNEAQ (reference sequence). For the CDR3, the DNA is TGTGCCAGCAGCTTGGGGGACGGGGGAATAGGTTCAGAAGCTTTCTTT. Its protein product is CASSLGDGGIGSEAFF.

This clonotype appeared a few times. The rearrangement joins TRBV7-2 to TRBJ2-3; D remains ambiguous. V lost 5 bases and J 4 bases, leaving 10 bases between the germline ends. From germline, CDR1 is SGHTA and CDR2 FQGNSA. The CDR3 is 13 residues long. CDR3 coding DNA: TGTGCCAGCAGCAAAAGAGCCGCAGATACGCAGTATTTT. This translates into CASSKRAADTQYF.

The CDR3 reads CASSLYTEAFF. The CDR3 bases are TGTGCCAGCAGCCTCTACACTGAAGCTTTCTTT. The chain carries TRBV7-9 and TRBJ1-1; D remains unclear. The CDR3 spans 11 residues. V was cut by 5 bases and J by 3 bases, with 4 bases left in between. CDR1 and CDR2 (germline): SEHNR, FQNEAQ (reference sequence). The complete variable domain, with remaining parts taken from reference TRBV7-9 and TRBJ1-1, reads DTGVSQNPRHKITKRGQNVTFRCDPISEHNRLYWYRQTLGQGPEFLTYFQNEAQLEKSRLLSDRFSAERPKGSFSTLEIQRTEQGDSAMYLCASSLYTEAFFGQGTRLTVV.

The chain combines TRBV18 with TRBJ2-3; D may correspond to TRBD1 or TRBD2 (5 bases each). The germline V gene encodes CDR1 KGHSH and CDR2 LQKENI. Trimming pared 2 bases from V and 1 base from J, leaving 10 bases between. CDR3 length: 15 amino acids. The CDR3 DNA sequence: TGTGCCAGCTCACCATTTCAGGGAGGCACAGATACGCAGTATTTT. This encodes CASSPFQGGTDTQYF.

V usage is TRBV28 and J usage is TRBJ1-2; no definite D call. Trimming took off 6 bases at V and 2 bases at J, with 13 bases between the two ends. The germline V gene encodes CDR1 MDHEN and CDR2 SYDVKM. The CDR3 consists of 14 residues. This chain's CDR3 is CASRAGFWNYGYTF. CDR3 DNA: TGTGCCAGCAGAGCGGGGTTTTGGAACTATGGCTACACCTTC.

This chain uses TRBV6-2 or TRBV6-3 with TRBJ2-7, with D possibly being TRBD1 (5 bases). Germline assignment: CDR1 MNHEY and CDR2 SVGEGT. CDR3 size: 16 residues. Trimming shortened V by 6 bases and J by 6 bases, and 24 bases separated the two germline ends. This CDR3 is CASSPIGVGVLSEQYF. Here the CDR3 DNA reads TGTGCCAGCAGCCCAATCGGAGTAGGGGTCCTAAGCGAGCAGTACTTC.

The genes are TRBV4-1 and TRBJ1-2; no reliable D call. The length of the CDR3 is 14 residues. CDR1 is MGHRA, CDR2 YSYEKL, per germline. V was pared by 0 bases and J by 4 bases, with 9 bases between. CDR3 nucleotide sequence: TGCGCCAGCAGCCAAGATCCGGGGAGCTATGGCTACACCTTC. It is translated as CASSQDPGSYGYTF.

The CDR3, as DNA: TGTGCCAGCAGGGCCGGGACAGGGACGAATCGGGGCAATCAGCCCCAGCATTTT. Translating gives CASRAGTGTNRGNQPQHF. This rearrangement joins TRBV6-1 to TRBJ1-5; TRBD1 matches at 9 bases. With 6 bases clipped from V and 2 bases from J, the junction kept 14 bases outside the gene matches. CDR3 length: 18 residues. Germline loops: CDR1 MNHNS, CDR2 SASEGT.

CDR3 in DNA: TGTGCCAGTAGTCATAGGGATCGGCAGCCCCAGCATTTT. Translation gives CASSHRDRQPQHF. The chain has TRBV19 and TRBJ1-5; no definite D call. V was pared by 5 bases and J by 7 bases, with 12 bases between. The CDR3 extends over 13 amino acids. Germline CDR1 reads LNHDA; CDR2 reads SQIVND (reference sequence).

The V and J genes are TRBV6-2 or TRBV6-3 and TRBJ2-2; 12 bases agree with TRBD1. The CDR3 is 17 amino acids. With 2 bases clipped from V and 4 bases from J, the junction kept 5 bases outside the gene matches. Germline CDR1 reads MNHEY; CDR2 reads SVGEGT. The CDR3 DNA follows: TGTGCCAGCAGTTACGGTAGGGGACAGGGGGCCACCGGGGAGCTGTTTTTT. It is translated as CASSYGRGQGATGELFF.

The genes are TRBV11-3 and TRBJ1-2; D possibly corresponds to TRBD1 (5 bases). Trimming cost V 4 bases and J 3 bases, with 18 bases left between them. The germline CDR1 and CDR2 sequences are SGHNT and YENEEA. This CDR3 contains 16 residues. The chain's CDR3 is CASSSLPGLKDYGYTF. The CDR3 DNA reads as TGTGCCAGCAGCTCGCTTCCGGGACTCAAGGACTATGGCTACACCTTC.

The gene calls are TRBV11-2 and TRBJ1-5; D unclear. The CDR3 covers 12 residues. V was cut by 2 bases and J by 6 bases, with 5 bases left in between. The germline V gene has CDR1 SGHAT and CDR2 FQNNGV. In DNA, the CDR3 is TGTGCCAGCAGCTTATTTGGTCAGCCCCAGCATTTT. Protein product: CASSLFGQPQHF.

The rearrangement links TRBV14 to TRBJ1-2, with a possible D match to TRBD1 (5 bases). Trimming took off 2 bases at V and 3 bases at J, with 16 bases between the two ends. This CDR3 contains 16 residues. The V gene's germline CDR1 is SGHDN and CDR2 FVKESK. CDR3 coding DNA: TGTGCCAGCAGCCAACGGAGGGCGAGGGGAGACTATGGCTACACCTTC. It is translated as CASSQRRARGDYGYTF.

The J gene is TRBJ2-2, the V gene TRBV10-3; 12 nucleotides match TRBD1. There are 17 residues in the CDR3. The ends lost 0 bases at V and 7 bases at J; junction bases unmatched: 6. The germline CDR1 and CDR2 sequences are ENHRY and SYGVKD. The CDR3 loop is CAISESPGQGAFGELFF. The CDR3 DNA reads as TGTGCCATCAGTGAGTCCCCGGGACAGGGGGCTTTCGGGGAGCTGTTTTTT.

The chain carries TRBV7-2 and TRBJ1-5; tentative D call: TRBD1 (5 bases). Trimming took off 2 bases at V and 3 bases at J, with 11 bases between the two ends. Germline CDR1 reads SGHTA; CDR2 reads FQGNSA. The CDR3 is 15 residues long. In DNA form, the CDR3 reads TGTGCCAGCAGCTTACTGTCGGGGGTCAATCAGCCCCAGCATTTT. Its translation: CASSLLSGVNQPQHF.

The V gene is TRBV11-3, the J gene TRBJ2-7, with D tentatively TRBD2 (5 bases). Trimming took off 4 bases at V and 6 bases at J, with 10 bases between the two ends. This CDR3 has 12 residues. Germline values: CDR1 SGHNT, CDR2 YENEEA. CDR3 sequence (DNA): TGTGCCAGCAGCTCGGGAAGCTCCGAGCAGTACTTC. It translates to CASSSGSSEQYF.